This T cell receptor (beta chain) was identified in a study of naive and memory T cell subsets. Both TRBC1 and TRBC2 were covered by a beta constant-region primer of two equimolar oligonucleotides. Ligated cDNA was amplified by four rounds of PCR with nested alpha and beta constant-region primers and SP2. TCRdb reanalysed the UMI-ligation and nested PCR reads using MiXCR and keeps one entry per CDR3 protein. The sample lists 80,000 to 95,000 distinct CDR3 sequences, about 9.9% occurring once. This clonotype was detected only a few times. The V segment lost 3 bases and the J segment 3 bases; nucleotides outside the gene matches: 2. Germline loops: CDR1 MGHRA, CDR2 YSYEKL. The CDR3 loop spans 13 amino acids.

The chain couples TRBV4-1 to TRBJ2-7; TRBD2 agrees at 7 bases. The sequence came from a human donor in good health. Sequencing was done on a sample of naive CD8+ T cells from blood. CDR3 region: CASSQGGGYEQYF. The CDR3 DNA is TGCGCCAGCAGCCAGGGGGGGGGCTACGAGCAGTACTTC.